The next 14 T cell receptor beta chains were all read from a single sample in a study of shared clonotypes between healthy human individuals. Measured with immunoSEQ multiplex PCR; TCRdb has only the in-frame clones, and not every one. Of 450,000 to 500,000 clones listed, more than 65% are singletons. The sample was PBMCs. The source of these receptors is a woman in her 40s in good health. Some clones in this sample may be carry-over from other donors' samples.

This clone was found once. The CDR3 coding sequence is TGTGCCAGCAGTTTATCGGTGCATCATGGCTACACCTTC. Encoded protein: CASSLSVHHGYTF. V is TRBV27 and J is TRBJ1-2; D gene uncertain. V was cut by 0 bases and J by 6 bases, with 8 bases left in between. Germline V lookup: CDR1 MNHEY, CDR2 SMNVEV (reference sequence). The CDR3 runs 13 residues.

Comments on this clone: Other nucleotide sequences from this sample produce the same CDR3. The chain joins TRBV6-5 to TRBJ1-1; no firm D call. Per the germline V gene, CDR1 is MNHEY and CDR2 is SVGAGI. Trimming took 4 bases from V and 1 from J, leaving 7 bases between them. CDR3 size: 13 residues. The CDR3 DNA reads TGTGCCAGCAGTTTACGGGGGAACACTGAAGCTTTCTTT. Protein product: CASSLRGNTEAFF.

This chain connects TRBV7-2 to TRBJ2-1, with 7 bases aligning to TRBD2. This CDR3 spans 15 amino acids. Trimming removed 5 bases from V and 7 bases from J; junction bases left unmatched: 11. Germline values: CDR1 SGHTA, CDR2 FQGNSA. The CDR3 DNA reads as TGTGCCAGCAGCCCCCGTCGCGGGAGCGGTAATGAGCAGTTCTTC. Its protein product is CASSPRRGSGNEQFF.

Of note for this clone: This likely stems from a read error, as it lies one base from a far larger clone. V is TRBV11-3 and J is TRBJ2-3, with 9 bases identical to TRBD2. The CDR3 is 15 amino acids. From germline, CDR1 is SGHNT and CDR2 YENEEA. The V gene end was trimmed by 5 bases and the J gene end by 3 bases; junction bases not matched to a gene: 6. DNA of the CDR3: TGTGCCAGCAGCCATGCGGGAGGGCCGACAGATACGCAGTATTTT. Its protein product is CASSHAGGPTDTQYF.

The rearrangement joins TRBV7-6 to TRBJ1-2; 12 nucleotides align to TRBD1. Germline V CDR1 and CDR2: SGHVS, FNYEAQ. The CDR3 covers 18 residues. After removal of 2 bases from V and 7 bases from J, the junction contained 14 bases not matched to a gene. The CDR3 sequence: CASSLNRGQGASSSGYTF. The CDR3 nucleotides read TGTGCCAGCAGCTTAAACAGGGGACAGGGGGCTTCGTCGAGTGGCTACACCTTC.

V is TRBV11-2 and J is TRBJ2-7, with D tentatively TRBD2 (6 bases). Germline V lookup: CDR1 SGHAT, CDR2 FQNNGV. V lost 3 bases and J 7 bases, leaving 16 bases between the germline ends. The CDR3 is 14 amino acids. The CDR3 region has the DNA TGTGCCAGCAGCTTTAATCGGGACTCGTGGGAGCAGTACTTC. Translated: CASSFNRDSWEQYF.

On this clone: Other DNA sequences in this sample translate to the same CDR3. The genes are TRBV9 and TRBJ2-7; D is perhaps TRBD1 (5 bases). Trimming left V 0 bases short and J 2 bases short, with 9 bases between. Germline CDR1 and CDR2: SGDLS and YYNGEE. The CDR3 has 14 amino acids. Written as DNA, the CDR3 is TGTGCCAGCAGCGTAGGGCAGGGTACCTACGAGCAGTACTTC. Protein sequence: CASSVGQGTYEQYF.

Concerning this clone: The junction does not match germline at one end; this may be a read error. At the DNA level, this CDR3 is encoded by other sequences in the same sample as well. This chain joins TRBV5-1 and TRBJ2-1, with D perhaps TRBD1 (6 bases). The CDR3 runs 14 residues. Germline CDR1 reads SGHRS; CDR2 reads YFSETQ. CDR3 residues: CASSLQGRDNEQFF. Written as DNA, the CDR3 is TGTGCCAGCAGCTTACAGGGCAGGGACAATGAGCAGTTCTTC.

To note about this clone: This likely stems from a read error, as it lies one base from a far larger clone. Other DNA sequences from this sample encode an identical CDR3 as well. The J gene is TRBJ2-3, the V gene TRBV30; D might be TRBD2 (5 bases). CDR3 length: 12 amino acids. Germline CDR1 GTSNPN, CDR2 SVGIG (reference sequence). CDR3 region: CAWSMGADTQYF. The CDR3 DNA is TGTGCTTGGAGTATGGGAGCAGATACGCAGTATTTT.

The J gene is TRBJ2-5, the V gene TRBV10-1; the match to TRBD1 covers 7 bases. Trimming removed 8 bases from V and 2 bases from J; junction bases left unmatched: 8. There are 14 residues in the CDR3. The germline CDR1 and CDR2 sequences are WNHNN and SYGVQD (reference sequence). CDR3 DNA: TGCGCCAGCCACTCCGGGACAGAGCAAGAGACCCAGTACTTC. It codes for CASHSGTEQETQYF.

This chain connects TRBV19 to TRBJ1-2; no reliable D call. CDR1 is LNHDA, CDR2 SQIVND, per germline (reference sequence). There are 15 residues in the CDR3. Trimming stripped 1 base from V and 4 bases from J, with 13 bases between. CDR3 sequence (DNA): TGTGCCAGTAGTATAGGTCAACAGATCATCTATGGCTACACCTTC. Translated: CASSIGQQIIYGYTF.

This chain connects TRBV5-4 to TRBJ2-2; the D gene is possibly TRBD1 (6 bases). The CDR3 runs 15 residues. CDR1 SGHNT and CDR2 YYREEE come from the germline V gene (reference sequence). V was pared by 4 bases and J by 1 base, with 11 bases between. CDR3 DNA: TGTGCCAGCAGCCCCCAGACAGGGAACACCGGGGAGCTGTTTTTT. The encoded protein is CASSPQTGNTGELFF. Combining the CDR3 with reference TRBV5-4 and TRBJ2-2 gives the whole variable domain ETGVTQSPTHLIKTRGQQVTLRCSSQSGHNTVSWYQQALGQGPQFIFQYYREEENGRGNFPPRFSGLQFPNYSSELNVNALELDDSALYLCASSPQTGNTGELFFGEGSRLTVL.

Note on this clone: The same CDR3 can be traced to other DNA sequences in this sample. The chain has TRBV2 and TRBJ1-1; D not resolved. The CDR3 is 13 amino acids. V was pared by 1 base and J by 4 bases, with 7 bases between. Germline assignment: CDR1 SNHLY and CDR2 FYNNEI. The CDR3 region has the DNA TGTGCCAGCAGTGAAGGGGTGCGCACTGAAGCTTTCTTT. Translated, it gives CASSEGVRTEAFF.

V and J are TRBV2 and TRBJ2-7; tentative D call: TRBD1 (6 bases). The V and J ends lost 0 bases and 6 bases respectively, with 15 bases between them. The CDR3 runs 15 residues. Germline V gene lookup returns CDR1 SNHLY and CDR2 FYNNEI. The CDR3 coding sequence is TGTGCCAGCAGTGAAGCACAGGGATCCCTGGGCGAGCAGTACTTC. Amino acids: CASSEAQGSLGEQYF.